One T cell receptor beta chain is described in this entry. Its antigen is still unknown. This specimen comes from a study of beta chain features in type 1 diabetes. Study-wide results and limits: Insertions at VDJ junctions were less frequent in type 1 diabetes patients. These patients also deleted more nucleotides at the same junctions. Naive, central memory and Treg TCRB repertoires appeared more alike in patients than in healthy donors. Among patients with Type 1 diabetes, TCRB CDR3s were moderately but significantly shorter in every one of the four CD4+ subsets.

Reverse transcribing all isolated RNA meant expressed TCRB transcripts were sequenced. TCRdb keeps only in-frame clones here, not all; method: immunoSEQ multiplex PCR. The top ten hold around 0.05% of the sample, which has fewer than 550,000 clones, roughly 11% seen once. What was sequenced was naive CD4+ T cells from blood. The origin of this receptor is a woman under 30 in good health.

This CDR3 reads CASSFPREKRSGYTF. The CDR3, as DNA: TGTGCCAGCAGCTTTCCCAGGGAGAAGCGTAGCGGCTACACCTTC. The chain combines TRBV7-9 with TRBJ1-2; maybe TRBD1 (5 bases). The CDR3 is 15 residues long. V lost 3 bases to trimming and J lost 8 bases, with 19 bases between them. Germline V gives CDR1 SEHNR, CDR2 FQNEAQ (reference sequence). The full variable domain, in which reference TRBV7-9 and TRBJ1-2 provide the parts outside the CDR3, is DTGVSQNPRHKITKRGQNVTFRCDPISEHNRLYWYRQTLGQGPEFLTYFQNEAQLEKSRLLSDRFSAERPKGSFSTLEIQRTEQGDSAMYLCASSFPREKRSGYTFGSGTRLTVV.